A single sample is the source of the 20 T cell receptor beta chains below, sequenced in a study of post-analysis software for immune sequencing data (dated by TCRdb to 2014 to 2015). Study-level results and caveats: Significantly higher frequencies in patients than in controls were found for about 5 TRBV segments, including TRBV5-6, TRBV5-1 and TRBV20-1.

Preparation of the library involved PCR. Sequencing took place on an Illumina HiSeq 2500. To reduce PCR and sequencing biases, unique molecular identifiers were built into the TCR beta cDNA libraries. Using fastp at Q25 and MiXCR, TCRdb reprocessed the public reads and kept productive beta chains. Every distinct CDR3 protein forms one entry, paired with its most common genes and DNA. This sample comprises 750,000 to 900,000 distinct CDR3 sequences, 35% to 55% of them detected only once. Roughly 4.4% of the sample belongs to the ten largest clones. These receptors lack a known antigen. The specimen was blood. The receptors here all came from a girl aged 5 to 17 with multiple sclerosis.

CDR3 amino acids: CARRLAGSYNEQFF. DNA for the CDR3: TGCGCCAGAAGACTAGCGGGATCTTACAATGAGCAGTTCTTC. The chain joins TRBV5-1 to TRBJ2-1; 11 nucleotides agree with TRBD2. V trimming: 8 bases; J trimming: 4 bases; junction bases outside the gene matches: 5. CDR3 length equals 14 residues. Germline CDR1 and CDR2: SGHRS and YFSETQ. The full variable domain, rest sourced from reference TRBV5-1 and TRBJ2-1, is KAGVTQTPRYLIKTRGQQVTLSCSPISGHRSVSWYQQTPGQGLQFLFEYFSETQRNKGNFPGRFSGRQFSNSRSEMNVSTLELGDSALYLCARRLAGSYNEQFFGPGTRLTVL.

The rearrangement joins TRBV24-1 to TRBJ2-4; 8 bases line up with TRBD1. The DNA end is a closer match to TRBJ2-7, so the J assignment may be wrong. In germline, CDR1 is KGHDR, CDR2 SFDVKD. CDR3 length: 16 amino acids. The CDR3 sequence is CATSDLPGQGCYEQYF. Here the CDR3 DNA reads TGTGCCACCAGTGATTTGCCCGGACAGGGATGCTACGAGCAGTACTTC.

This clonotype showed up just a few times. The chain links TRBV20-1 to TRBJ2-1, with 8 bases that match TRBD1. After removal of 4 bases from V and 3 bases from J, the junction contained 8 bases not matched to a gene. CDR3 length: 15 residues. From germline, CDR1 is DFQATT and CDR2 SNEGSKA (reference sequence). The CDR3 nucleotides read TGCAGTGCTAAGCAGGGGGCTGAAGGCTACAATGAGCAGTTCTTC. Encoded protein: CSAKQGAEGYNEQFF.

The J gene is TRBJ2-5, the V gene TRBV18, with 7 bases identical to TRBD1. The V gene end was trimmed by 3 bases and the J gene end by 6 bases; junction bases not matched to a gene: 22. CDR1 and CDR2 (germline): KGHSH, LQKENI. The CDR3 covers 19 residues. CDR3 region: CASSPGDMAGGQEKKTQYF. In DNA form, the CDR3 reads TGTGCCAGCTCACCGGGCGATATGGCCGGAGGACAGGAGAAGAAGACCCAGTACTTC.

A single count supports this clonotype. This chain uses TRBV12-3 or TRBV12-4 with TRBJ2-4; TRBD1 matches 7 bases. V lost 6 bases to trimming and J lost 2 bases; unmatched junction nucleotides: 4. The CDR3 is 14 residues long. The CDR3 loop is CASSRGKTKNIQYF. The CDR3 DNA reads as TGTGCCAGCAGCAGGGGGAAAACCAAAAACATTCAGTACTTC.

This chain connects TRBV24-1 to TRBJ2-1, with 7 bases identical to TRBD1. V dropped 4 bases and J dropped 6; count of bases not matched to a gene: 8. Germline CDR1 and CDR2: KGHDR and SFDVKD. The CDR3 is 15 residues long. In nucleotides, the CDR3 is TGTGCCACCAGTGACCCCCCGGGGACAGTCAATGAGCAGTTCTTC. Translating it yields CATSDPPGTVNEQFF.

This clonotype turned up a few times. The V call is TRBV5-1, the J call TRBJ2-5, with D unclear. Germline V gives CDR1 SGHRS, CDR2 YFSETQ. Trimming took 0 bases from V and 5 from J, leaving 11 bases between them. There are 14 residues in the CDR3. In nucleotides, the CDR3 is TGCGCCAGCAGCTTGGTAGGAGATTGGGAGACCCAGTACTTC. This gives the protein CASSLVGDWETQYF.

This clonotype was seen a few times. V usage is TRBV9 and J usage is TRBJ2-1, with 8 bases aligning to TRBD2. The V and J ends lost 0 bases and 8 bases, in that order; junction bases with no gene match: 10. The germline V gene has CDR1 SGDLS and CDR2 YYNGEE. This CDR3 contains 16 residues. The CDR3 is CASSVDGRAVFYEQFF. The CDR3 DNA reads as TGTGCCAGCAGCGTAGACGGGAGGGCCGTATTTTATGAGCAGTTCTTC.

The rearrangement links TRBV12-3 or TRBV12-4 to TRBJ2-5, with 7 bases matching TRBD1. The trim removed 4 bases at V and 5 bases at J, leaving 16 bases unmatched. The CDR3 contains 17 residues. This CDR3 reads CASSSDRVLDGRETQYF. The CDR3 DNA follows: TGTGCCAGCAGTTCTGACAGGGTTCTTGATGGTAGGGAGACCCAGTACTTC.

This chain uses TRBV7-9 with TRBJ2-1; D is uncertain. Germline V gene sequence: CDR1 SEHNR, CDR2 FQNEAQ (reference sequence). The V gene lost 1 base and the J gene lost 4 bases, with 11 bases spanning the gap. The CDR3 is 15 residues long. CDR3 sequence (DNA): TGTGCCAGCAGCTTAGGGCGTCAGGTTTACAATGAGCAGTTCTTC. The encoded protein is CASSLGRQVYNEQFF.

This sequence joins TRBV20-1 and TRBJ2-6; 9 positions match TRBD2. The J segment lost 3 bases and the V segment lost 0 bases, leaving 9 bases of the junction unmatched. This CDR3 has 18 residues. The germline CDR1 and CDR2 sequences are DFQATT and SNEGSKA (reference sequence). The CDR3 nucleotides read TGCAGTGCTAGAGACGGCGGGAGGGCCTTGGATGGGGCCAACGTCCTGACTTTC. As protein: CSARDGGRALDGANVLTF.

J is TRBJ2-7 and V is TRBV5-1, with 12 bases matching TRBD1. The germline V gene encodes CDR1 SGHRS and CDR2 YFSETQ. V lost 0 bases, J lost 7 bases, and 14 bases stayed unmatched. This CDR3 is built from 18 residues. In DNA form, the CDR3 reads TGCGCCAGCAGCTTGGCTTCCCCGGGACAGGGGGCCTACAATGAGCAGTACTTC. The encoded protein is CASSLASPGQGAYNEQYF.

This clonotype was observed a few times. The V gene is TRBV4-3, the J gene TRBJ2-7; either TRBD1 or TRBD2 may fit D (5 bases each). The CDR3 length is 16 residues. V shed 0 bases and J shed 2 bases, with 14 bases lying between them. Germline loops: CDR1 LGHNA, CDR2 YSLEER. This CDR3 is CASSQDLRDGTYEQYF. DNA for the CDR3: TGCGCCAGCAGCCAAGATCTTCGGGACGGCACCTACGAGCAGTACTTC.

The CDR3 region is CSARDPRRGGSADTQYF. As DNA, the CDR3 is TGCAGTGCTAGAGATCCCAGGCGGGGGGGCAGCGCAGATACGCAGTATTTT. The chain has TRBV20-1 and TRBJ2-3, with 9 bases lining up with TRBD2. The germline V gene has CDR1 DFQATT and CDR2 SNEGSKA (reference sequence). The trim removed 0 bases at V and 4 bases at J, leaving 11 bases unmatched. CDR3 length: 17 amino acids.

A note on this clonotype: The junction and the germline gene differ at one end; a read error may be behind it. The rearrangement links TRBV27 to TRBJ2-3, with 8 bases identical to TRBD2. This CDR3 contains 18 residues. Germline CDR1 reads MNHEY; CDR2 reads SMNVEV (reference sequence). CDR3 DNA sequence: TGCGCCAGCAGTTTATCTGTGAGCGGGAGCCCACTCACAGATACGCAGTATTTT. It translates to CASSLSVSGSPLTDTQYF.

This chain uses TRBV10-3 with TRBJ2-4; TRBD2 matches 7 bases. TRBJ2-7 matches the DNA end more closely, so the J call is doubtful. The CDR3 sequence is 12 residues long. The germline CDR1 and CDR2 sequences are ENHRY and SYGVKD. The DNA for the CDR3 is TGTGCCACCCTGGCGGGGGAAAACGAGCAGTACTTC. This codes for CATLAGENEQYF.

The chain combines TRBV5-1 with TRBJ1-5, with D hard to call. Germline V gene data show CDR1 as SGHRS and CDR2 as YFSETQ. This CDR3 is built from 13 residues. Between the trimmed V and J ends, which lost 3 bases and 9 bases, there was a span of 13 bases. The CDR3 region has the DNA TGCGCCAGCAGCTCGTATCCTGATCTGCCCCAGCATTTT. Encoded protein: CASSSYPDLPQHF.

V and J are TRBV29-1 and TRBJ2-1; possible D gene TRBD1, 6 bases. V was cut by 0 bases and J by 0 bases, with 12 bases left in between. Germline-derived CDR1 and CDR2 are SQVTM and ANQGSEA. The CDR3 runs to 16 residues. CDR3 nucleotide sequence: TGCAGCGTTGAAGATTGGGGGCCGAGCTCCTACAATGAGCAGTTCTTC. It translates to CSVEDWGPSSYNEQFF.

The chain employs TRBV7-3 and TRBJ1-1, with D unresolved. Germline CDR1 SGHTA, CDR2 FQGTGA. Trimming took off 2 bases at V and 3 bases at J, with 16 bases between the two ends. This CDR3 comprises 16 residues. CDR3 bases: TGTGCCAGCAGCTTATCCCCCGGCAGTACATACACTGAAGCTTTCTTT. Protein: CASSLSPGSTYTEAFF. The full variable domain, with the rest looked up from reference TRBV7-3 and TRBJ1-1, is GAGVSQTPSNKVTEKGKYVELRCDPISGHTALYWYRQSLGQGPEFLIYFQGTGAADDSGLPNDRFFAVRPEGSVSTLKIQRTERGDSAVYLCASSLSPGSTYTEAFFGQGTRLTVV.

V and J are TRBV4-1 and TRBJ2-7; possible D gene TRBD2, 5 bases. Germline V gene data show CDR1 as MGHRA and CDR2 as YSYEKL. The CDR3 has 13 residues. V lost 4 bases and J 6 bases, leaving 13 bases between the germline ends. This CDR3 is CASSRRARAEQYF. The CDR3, as DNA: TGCGCCAGCAGCCGGCGAGCGAGGGCCGAGCAGTACTTC.